One sample yielded the 16 T cell receptor beta chains listed below, sequenced in a study of OX40 agonist ivuxolimab in advanced cancers. Method: immunoSEQ multiplex PCR; TCRdb's copy keeps in-frame clones and lacks some. Among roughly 89,000 clones listed, just over 85% were seen once. This specimen consisted of CD4+ or CD8+ T cells sorted from blood, obtained in a trial of the OX40 agonist ivuxolimab. The receptors stem from an adult with an advanced solid tumor such as melanoma, head and neck, liver or kidney cancer.

V usage is TRBV6-6 and J usage is TRBJ2-3; D not resolved. Germline V CDR1 and CDR2: MNHNY, SVGAGI (reference sequence). The ends were cut back, 10 bases at V and 6 bases at J, with 11 bases in the middle. The CDR3 runs to 11 residues. For the CDR3, the DNA is TGTGCCACTAGTAAGCTCGATACGCAGTATTTT. Translation gives CATSKLDTQYF.

This clone appeared a single time. The chain uses TRBV2 and TRBJ2-4; D is unclear. CDR1 SNHLY and CDR2 FYNNEI come from the germline V gene. The CDR3 totals 11 residues. V was cut by 8 bases and J by 5 bases, with 7 bases left in between. CDR3 residues: CASFKENIQYF. The DNA of the CDR3 is TGTGCCAGCTTCAAGGAAAACATTCAGTACTTC. Full variable domain (outside the CDR3, taken from reference TRBV2 and TRBJ2-4): EPEVTQTPSHQVTQMGQEVILRCVPISNHLYFYWYRQILGQKVEFLVSFYNNEISEKSEIFDDQFSVERPDGSNFTLKIRSTKLEDSAMYFCASFKENIQYFGAGTRLSVL.

V usage is TRBV30 and J usage is TRBJ2-5; D not resolved. Trimming stripped 4 bases from V and 3 bases from J, with 9 bases between. The CDR3 length is 12 residues. The V gene's germline CDR1 is GTSNPN and CDR2 SVGIG (reference sequence). CDR3 coding DNA: TGTGCCTGGACCAGCCTGAAAGAGACCCAGTACTTC. It translates to CAWTSLKETQYF.

The rearrangement links TRBV7-9 to TRBJ2-1; D is perhaps TRBD1 (6 bases). V gave up 4 bases and J gave up 2 bases, with 9 bases separating them. The germline gives CDR1 SEHNR, CDR2 FQNEAQ (reference sequence). The CDR3 runs 14 residues. Here the CDR3 reads CASSSRGAYNEQFF. In DNA form, the CDR3 reads TGTGCCAGCAGCTCCAGGGGAGCCTACAATGAGCAGTTCTTC. Full variable domain (remainder filled in from reference TRBV7-9 and TRBJ2-1): DTGVSQNPRHKITKRGQNVTFRCDPISEHNRLYWYRQTLGQGPEFLTYFQNEAQLEKSRLLSDRFSAERPKGSFSTLEIQRTEQGDSAMYLCASSSRGAYNEQFFGPGTRLTVL.

The chain is built from TRBV18 and TRBJ2-5; D perhaps matches TRBD2 (5 bases). Deletions cut 0 bases from V and 1 base from J, with 6 bases between. Germline lookup yields CDR1 KGHSH and CDR2 LQKENI. The CDR3 has 14 residues. In nucleotides, the CDR3 is TGTGCCAGCTCACCACCGGACTTCCAAGAGACCCAGTACTTC. Protein: CASSPPDFQETQYF.

The V gene is TRBV6-1, the J gene TRBJ1-2; D not resolved. The V gene lost 6 bases and the J gene lost 2 bases, with 13 bases spanning the gap. The CDR3 is 14 amino acids. The V gene's germline CDR1 is MNHNS and CDR2 SASEGT. The CDR3 here is CASRKEDGNYGYTF. As DNA, the CDR3 is TGTGCCAGCAGAAAAGAGGACGGGAACTATGGCTACACCTTC.

The chain is built from TRBV6-6 and TRBJ1-2; D remains ambiguous. The V and J ends lost 2 bases and 3 bases respectively, with 13 bases between them. This CDR3 contains 15 residues. CDR1 and CDR2 (germline): MNHNY, SVGAGI (reference sequence). DNA for the CDR3: TGTGCCAGCAGTTACGCGGCCTGTGGGGACTATGGCTACACCTTC. This sequence encodes CASSYAACGDYGYTF.

The chain uses TRBV10-3 and TRBJ2-7, with D hard to call. This CDR3 has 15 amino acids. Germline CDR1 reads ENHRY; CDR2 reads SYGVKD. Trimming removed 0 bases at V and 3 bases at J, with 12 bases between. This CDR3 reads CAISESETLRYEQYF. Written as DNA, the CDR3 is TGTGCCATCAGTGAGTCAGAAACCCTCCGCTACGAGCAGTACTTC.

The gene calls are TRBV7-9 and TRBJ1-3; D is unresolved. This CDR3 is built from 17 residues. V lost 4 bases to trimming and J lost 4 bases, with 20 bases between them. Germline V CDR1 and CDR2: SEHNR, FQNEAQ (reference sequence). This CDR3 reads CASSWAMQNTLGNTIYF. DNA of the CDR3: TGTGCCAGCAGCTGGGCCATGCAGAATACCTTGGGAAACACCATATATTTT.

V is TRBV5-4 and J is TRBJ2-5; TRBD1 aligns across 11 bases. This CDR3 contains 13 residues. Trimming removed 7 bases from V and 5 bases from J; junction bases left unmatched: 4. Germline V gene data show CDR1 as SGHNT and CDR2 as YYREEE (reference sequence). CDR3 in amino acids: CASGRDRGETQYF. In DNA form, the CDR3 reads TGTGCCAGCGGTAGGGACAGGGGGGAGACCCAGTACTTC.

CDR3 sequence reads: CASSFSSGTEAFF. CDR3 sequence (DNA): TGTGCCAGCAGCTTCTCCTCGGGCACTGAAGCTTTCTTT. V and J are TRBV7-3 and TRBJ1-1; D is uncertain. The CDR3 consists of 13 residues. The V end lost 3 bases, the J end lost 4 bases, and 9 bases lay between the germline ends. The germline V gene encodes CDR1 SGHTA and CDR2 FQGTGA.

The chain combines TRBV6-1 with TRBJ2-1; 10 bases fit TRBD1. The CDR3 sequence is 15 residues long. CDR1 and CDR2 (germline): MNHNS, SASEGT. Unmatched junction bases numbered 6, after V lost 3 bases and J lost 7 bases. CDR3 in DNA: TGTGCCAGCAGTGACCGGGACAGGGGAGGGAATGAGCAGTTCTTC. This codes for CASSDRDRGGNEQFF.

This clone has just one count. This rearrangement joins TRBV5-1 to TRBJ1-2; no reliable D call. CDR1 is SGHRS, CDR2 YFSETQ, per germline. This CDR3 has 13 amino acids. V was clipped by 2 bases and J by 6 bases, with 11 bases between them. The chain's CDR3 is CASSFDNLNGYTF. The DNA for the CDR3 is TGCGCCAGCAGCTTCGACAATCTTAATGGCTACACCTTC.

Remarks on this clone: The sample contains more than one DNA sequence encoding this CDR3. V gene TRBV4-3 combines with J gene TRBJ2-5; D call uncertain. V lost 0 bases to trimming and J lost 0 bases, with 5 bases between them. This CDR3 spans 14 amino acids. The germline gives CDR1 LGHNA, CDR2 YSLEER. CDR3 nucleotide sequence: TGCGCCAGCAGCCAAGAAGGCAACCAAGAGACCCAGTACTTC. This gives the protein CASSQEGNQETQYF.

The chain uses TRBV18 and TRBJ2-1, with 7 bases that match TRBD2. CDR1 is KGHSH, CDR2 LQKENI, per germline. The trim removed 0 bases at V and 7 bases at J, leaving 9 bases unmatched. CDR3 length: 16 residues. The CDR3: CASSPPRPGTTNEQFF. The CDR3 bases are TGTGCCAGCTCACCACCCCGCCCCGGGACTACAAATGAGCAGTTCTTC.

The chain employs TRBV25-1 and TRBJ2-1; 11 positions match TRBD2. CDR3 length: 13 residues. CDR1 and CDR2 (germline): MGHDK, SYGVNS. Germline trimming cut 7 bases from V and 7 bases from J; bases unmatched to any gene: 3. In DNA, the CDR3 is TGTGCCAGCAAAAGACTAGCGGGAAATGAGCAGTTCTTC. It translates to CASKRLAGNEQFF.